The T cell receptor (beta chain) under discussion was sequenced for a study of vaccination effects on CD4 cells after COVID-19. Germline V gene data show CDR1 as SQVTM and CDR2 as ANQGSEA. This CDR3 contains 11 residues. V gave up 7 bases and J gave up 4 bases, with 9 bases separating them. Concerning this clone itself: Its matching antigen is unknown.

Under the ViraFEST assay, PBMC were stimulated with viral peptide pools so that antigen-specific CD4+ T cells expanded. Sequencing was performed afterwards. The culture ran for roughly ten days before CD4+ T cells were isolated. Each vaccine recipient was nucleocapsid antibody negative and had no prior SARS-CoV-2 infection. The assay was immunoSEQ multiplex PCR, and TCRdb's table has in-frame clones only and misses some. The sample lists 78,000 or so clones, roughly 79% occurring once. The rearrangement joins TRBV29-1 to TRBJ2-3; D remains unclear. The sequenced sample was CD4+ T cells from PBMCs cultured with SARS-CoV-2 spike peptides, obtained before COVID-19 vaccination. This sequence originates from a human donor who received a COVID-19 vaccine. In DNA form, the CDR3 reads TGCAGCGCCCCCGGGCCAGATACGCAGTATTTT. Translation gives CSAPGPDTQYF.